This T cell receptor beta chain was captured in a study of blood T cells in healthy people across ages. Healthy Caucasians from Russia aged roughly 6 to 100 served as donors. No fewer than 5.5 micrograms of total RNA were isolated from every sample. Sample-barcoded 5' priming and a J-beta primer mix drove a second PCR of about 6 to 12 cycles. TCRdb analysed the 5' RACE reads with MiXCR anew, one entry per CDR3 protein. The table has more than 1,000,000 distinct CDR3 sequences, approximately 25% seen once; the top ten hold around 0.75%. With V trimmed by 6 bases and J by 7 bases, 7 bases remained unmatched. Per germline, CDR1 SQVTM and CDR2 ANQGSEA. The CDR3 is 14 amino acids. The data also belong to a second study, concerning T cells of mothers and their children. This second report adds: Sequencing got over 9.5 million TCR beta CDR3 reads from each mother and roughly 3 million from each child. Unrelated mother-child pairs always had slightly, but never significantly, lower normalized overlap than related pairs.

This receptor was taken from a girl aged 2 to 9 in good health. The sequencing input was blood. The chain links TRBV29-1 to TRBJ2-6, with TRBD1 matching 9 bases. The CDR3 protein is CSVLGQGPANVLTF. In DNA, the CDR3 is TGCAGCGTCCTGGGACAGGGCCCCGCCAACGTCCTGACTTTC.